A selection of T cell receptor beta chains follows, all from one sample in a study of CD8 T cells in ankylosing spondylitis. MiXCR, applied by TCRdb to the 5' RACE reads, yields one record per CDR3 protein. The sample lists about 27,000 distinct CDR3 sequences, roughly 7.3% occurring once. Material: blood. The receptors originated from a male donor with ankylosing spondylitis or in good health (not recorded which). CDR3s include the opening cysteine and the closing phenylalanine or tryptophan. A D gene is named only where the DNA matches it firmly. Not every row has a clone size; where given, it reads once, few, many or a size class.

clone size	D gene	V gene	J gene	CDR3 DNA	CDR3 protein
.	.	TRBV20-1	TRBJ2-3	TGCAGTGCTCAAATCAGACGGGGCGCAGATACGCAGTATTTT	CSAQIRRGADTQYF
few	.	TRBV7-2	TRBJ1-1	TGTGCCAGCAGCTTAGAAGGCTTCAGTGAAGCTTTCTTT	CASSLEGFSEAFF
few	.	TRBV27	TRBJ2-2	TGTGCCAGCAGTTTAACGGGTCCAACACGCCTTTTAACCGGGGAGCTGTTTTTT	CASSLTGPTRLLTGELFF
few	.	TRBV20-1	TRBJ2-2	TGCAGTGCTAGAGACCGCTACACCGGGGAGCTGTTTTTT	CSARDRYTGELFF
few	.	TRBV28	TRBJ2-2	TGTGCCAGCAGTTTAAGCTTTGACACCGGGGAGCTGTTTTTT	CASSLSFDTGELFF
many	.	TRBV19	TRBJ2-1	TGTGCCAGTAGTATGGGACCCCGGAACAATGAGCAGTTCTTC	CASSMGPRNNEQFF
.	.	TRBV5-1	TRBJ2-2	TGCGCCAGCAGCCCCCGGGGAGCCATGGGCACCGGGGAGCTGTTTTTT	CASSPRGAMGTGELFF
many	.	TRBV29-1	TRBJ2-1	TGCAGCGTTGCGGCGGCAGTGGGCAATGAGCAGTTCTTC	CSVAAAVGNEQFF
.	TRBD1	TRBV6-4	TRBJ2-1	TGTGCCAGCAGCCGGGACAGGGGTGATGAGCAGTTCTTC	CASSRDRGDEQFF
.	.	TRBV7-3	TRBJ1-1	TGTGCCAGCAGCTCGACAGTGAACACTGAAGCTTTCTTT	CASSSTVNTEAFF
.	.	TRBV28	TRBJ2-1	TGTGCCAGCAGCTCAGTGCGTTCGGGACAAAAGAACAATGAGCAGTTCTTC	CASSSVRSGQKNNEQFF
few	TRBD1	TRBV12-3/TRBV12-4	TRBJ2-3	TGTGCCAGCAGGCGGACAGGGCGTGCAGATACGCAGTATTTT	CASRRTGRADTQYF
.	.	TRBV4-1	TRBJ1-5	TGCGCCAGCAGCCAGTTCAGGGATCGTCAGCCCCAGCATTTT	CASSQFRDRQPQHF
many	TRBD2	TRBV7-6	TRBJ2-1	TGTGCCAGCAGCCAGCGGGATAATGAGCAGTTCTTC	CASSQRDNEQFF
few	.	TRBV6-2/TRBV6-3	TRBJ2-7	TGTGCCAGCGGTTCAGGCGGCGAGCAGTACTTC	CASGSGGEQYF
few	.	TRBV3-1	TRBJ2-5	TGTGCCAGCAGCCAAGAACCGAGGTACCAAGAGACCCAGTACTTC	CASSQEPRYQETQYF
few	.	TRBV5-1	TRBJ2-1	TGCGCCAGCAGCTTTCAAGGGCGACAATTCCCCGATGAGCAGTTCTTC	CASSFQGRQFPDEQFF
few	.	TRBV11-2	TRBJ2-1	TGTGCCAGCAGCGCGATGACTAAACACAATGAGCAGTTCTTC	CASSAMTKHNEQFF
few	.	TRBV27	TRBJ2-2	TGTGCCAGCAAACCCCTATACAGGAACACCGGGGAGCTGTTTTTT	CASKPLYRNTGELFF
.	.	TRBV4-3	TRBJ2-5	TGCGCCAGCAGCCAAGGGGCAGGGAGCTGGAAAGAGACCCAGTACTTC	CASSQGAGSWKETQYF
.	.	TRBV7-2	TRBJ2-1	TGTGCCAGCAGCTTAGTGAGAGTTAATGAGCAGTTCTTC	CASSLVRVNEQFF
few	.	TRBV4-3	TRBJ1-4	TGCGCCAGCAGCCAAGATTCGACGGAGAATGAAAAACTGTTTTTT	CASSQDSTENEKLFF
.	TRBD2	TRBV4-3	TRBJ2-1	TGCGCCAGCAGCCTGACTAGCGGGGCAGACAATGAGCAGTTCTTC	CASSLTSGADNEQFF
.	.	TRBV7-9	TRBJ1-4	TGTGCCAGCAGCTTAGAGAGCGAAAAACTGTTTTTT	CASSLESEKLFF
.	.	TRBV5-1	TRBJ2-2	TGCGCCAGCAGCTCTGCCCCGACTCCGAACACCGGGGAGCTGTTTTTT	CASSSAPTPNTGELFF
many	.	TRBV4-3	TRBJ2-2	TGCGCCAGCAGCCCACGAGGATTAGCGTCCACCGGGGAGCTGTTTTTT	CASSPRGLASTGELFF
.	.	TRBV7-9	TRBJ2-3	TGTGCCAGCAGCTCGGGACAAAGCCGAGATACGCAGTATTTT	CASSSGQSRDTQYF
.	.	TRBV5-1	TRBJ2-2	TGCGCCAGCAGCTTGACCCCAGCGAACACCGGGGAGCTGTTTTTT	CASSLTPANTGELFF
few	TRBD2	TRBV20-1	TRBJ2-1	TGCAGTGCGCGTAAGGGGACTAGCGGGGTGGACTTAAACCGCAATGAGCAGTTCTTC	CSARKGTSGVDLNRNEQFF
many	.	TRBV4-2	TRBJ1-2	TGTGCCAGCAGCCAAGATGCGACAAGCAAGACAGGCTACACCTTC	CASSQDATSKTGYTF
many	TRBD1	TRBV5-1	TRBJ1-1	TGCGCCAGCAAGGGACAGCTGAACACTGAAGCTTTCTTT	CASKGQLNTEAFF
many	.	TRBV27	TRBJ2-1	TGTGCCAGCAGTTGGTGGGGGACTTTCTACGACAATGAGCAGTTCTTC	CASSWWGTFYDNEQFF
.	.	TRBV5-4	TRBJ2-1	TGTGCCAGCAGCTTTGGAGGCGGGGTTGATGGGAATGAGCAGTTCTTC	CASSFGGGVDGNEQFF
many	.	TRBV5-1	TRBJ2-7	TGCGCCAGCAGCGAATCCTACGAGCAGTACTTC	CASSESYEQYF
.	TRBD1	TRBV20-1	TRBJ1-5	TGCAGTGCTGGGTGGGGGACAGACTCCATCGATCAGCCCCAGCATTTT	CSAGWGTDSIDQPQHF
.	.	TRBV12-3/TRBV12-4	TRBJ2-7	TGTGCCAGCAGTTTACCTGCAAGGAAGCAGTACTTC	CASSLPARKQYF
few	.	TRBV7-2	TRBJ2-2	TGTGCCAGCAGCCGCAGACCCTCCGGCGCCGGGGAGCTGTTTTTT	CASSRRPSGAGELFF
.	.	TRBV7-3	TRBJ2-2	TGTGCCAGCAGCCTCAGTCGTTTAACCGGGGAGCTGTTTTTT	CASSLSRLTGELFF
few	.	TRBV7-2	TRBJ1-1	TGTGCCAGCAGCCCGCGCCGGGTTGAAGCTTTCTTT	CASSPRRVEAFF
.	.	TRBV6-2/TRBV6-3	TRBJ2-5	TGTGCCAGCAGCTCCTCTATTGTGAGCACCGAGACCCAGTACTTC	CASSSSIVSTETQYF
many	TRBD2	TRBV15	TRBJ2-1	TGTGCCACCAGCAGAGGAGGGACTATCCGATATAGAAGCTCCTACAATGAGCAGTTCTTC	CATSRGGTIRYRSSYNEQFF
.	.	TRBV7-6	TRBJ2-1	TGTGCCAGCAGCTTAGTTGCGGAGGAGCAGTTCTTC	CASSLVAEEQFF
few	.	TRBV10-3	TRBJ1-1	TGTGCCATCAGTGTAAGGGCAATGAACACTGAAGCTTTCTTT	CAISVRAMNTEAFF
many	.	TRBV5-1	TRBJ2-3	TGCGCCAGCAGCTTGGAGGGACACGGCACAGATACGCAGTATTTT	CASSLEGHGTDTQYF
few	.	TRBV3-1	TRBJ1-6	TGTGCCAGCAGCCAAGAGAGCAGAGGGAATTCACCCCTCCACTTT	CASSQESRGNSPLHF
.	.	TRBV29-1	TRBJ2-2	TGCAGCGTCGGGAGTCGGAACACCGGGGAGCTGTTTTTT	CSVGSRNTGELFF
many	.	TRBV12-3/TRBV12-4	TRBJ1-5	TGTGCCAGCTCCCTTCTCGAGGATAAGCCCCAGCATTTT	CASSLLEDKPQHF
.	.	TRBV29-1	TRBJ1-1	TGCAGCGTTGACATAGCAGCCACTGAAGCTTTCTTT	CSVDIAATEAFF
.	.	TRBV9	TRBJ1-1	TGTGCCAGCAGCGTAAGCCAAGGCACTGAAGCTTTCTTT	CASSVSQGTEAFF
.	TRBD1	TRBV12-3/TRBV12-4	TRBJ1-3	TGTGCCAGCACGCTGACAGGGGGAAGCTTTGGAAACACCATATATTTT	CASTLTGGSFGNTIYF
few	.	TRBV5-5	TRBJ2-2	TGTGCCAGCAGCAAGGGGGTCACCGGGGAGCTGTTTTTT	CASSKGVTGELFF
.	.	TRBV28	TRBJ2-5	TGTGCCAGCGGGCCGGGGGCCCAAGAGACCCAGTACTTC	CASGPGAQETQYF
many	.	TRBV30	TRBJ1-2	TGTGCCTGGACTCAGGGGAATCTCGATGGCTACACCTTC	CAWTQGNLDGYTF
few	TRBD2	TRBV7-9	TRBJ2-7	TGTGCCAGCAGCCCGGGAGGACTCTCCTACGAGCAGTACTTC	CASSPGGLSYEQYF
few	.	TRBV28	TRBJ1-4	TGTGCCAGCAGTCAAAGGTCTGGGGGGTTTGGCGAAAAACTGTTTTTT	CASSQRSGGFGEKLFF
.	.	TRBV20-1	TRBJ1-1	TGCAGTGGCACCACAACGAACACTGAAGCTTTCTTT	CSGTTTNTEAFF
.	.	TRBV4-2	TRBJ2-3	TGTGCCAGCAGCGTAGGGGGAAGCACAGATACGCAGTATTTT	CASSVGGSTDTQYF
.	.	TRBV5-1	TRBJ1-1	TGCGCCAGCAGGGGGGAAATTAACACTGAAGCTTTCTTT	CASRGEINTEAFF
few	TRBD2	TRBV19	TRBJ2-2	TGTGCCAGTAGCACCCGCGGGGGATTGAACACCGGGGAGCTGTTTTTT	CASSTRGGLNTGELFF
many	TRBD1	TRBV20-1	TRBJ1-2	TGCAGTGCTAAGGCCCGGACAGGGTATGGCTACACCTTC	CSAKARTGYGYTF